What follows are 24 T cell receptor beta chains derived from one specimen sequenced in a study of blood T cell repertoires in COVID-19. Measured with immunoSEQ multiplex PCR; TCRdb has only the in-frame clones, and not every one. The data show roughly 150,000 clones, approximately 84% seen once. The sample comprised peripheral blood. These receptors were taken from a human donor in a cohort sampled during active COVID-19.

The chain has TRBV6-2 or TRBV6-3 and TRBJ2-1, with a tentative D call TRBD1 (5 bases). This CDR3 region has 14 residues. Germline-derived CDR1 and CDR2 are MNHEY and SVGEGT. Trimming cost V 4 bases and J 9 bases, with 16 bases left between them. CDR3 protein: CASSLPGGTGEQFF. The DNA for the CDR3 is TGTGCCAGCAGTTTACCGGGTGGCACAGGTGAGCAGTTCTTC.

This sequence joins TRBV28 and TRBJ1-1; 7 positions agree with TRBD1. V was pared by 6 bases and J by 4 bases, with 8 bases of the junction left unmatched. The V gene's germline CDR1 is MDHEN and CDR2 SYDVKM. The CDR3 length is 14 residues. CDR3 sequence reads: CASSEQGLVTEAFF. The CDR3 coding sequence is TGTGCCAGCAGCGAACAGGGGTTGGTCACTGAAGCTTTCTTT.

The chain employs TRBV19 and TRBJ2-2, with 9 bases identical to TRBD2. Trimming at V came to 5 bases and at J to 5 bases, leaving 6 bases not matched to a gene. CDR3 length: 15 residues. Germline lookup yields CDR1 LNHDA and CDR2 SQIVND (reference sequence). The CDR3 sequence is CASSSERGETGELFF. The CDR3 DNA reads TGTGCCAGTAGTTCGGAGCGGGGGGAGACCGGGGAGCTGTTTTTT.

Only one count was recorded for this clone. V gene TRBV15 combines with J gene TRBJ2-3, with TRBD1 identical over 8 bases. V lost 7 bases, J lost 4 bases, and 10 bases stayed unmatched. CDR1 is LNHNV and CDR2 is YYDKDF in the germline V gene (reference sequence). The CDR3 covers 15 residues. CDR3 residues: CATTRAGGFSDTQYF. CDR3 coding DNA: TGTGCCACCACTAGGGCAGGGGGCTTTTCAGATACGCAGTATTTT. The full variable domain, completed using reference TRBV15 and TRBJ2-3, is DAMVIQNPRYQVTQFGKPVTLSCSQTLNHNVMYWYQQKSSQAPKLLFHYYDKDFNNEADTPDNFQSRRPNTSFCFLDIRSPGLGDTAMYLCATTRAGGFSDTQYFGPGTRLTVL.

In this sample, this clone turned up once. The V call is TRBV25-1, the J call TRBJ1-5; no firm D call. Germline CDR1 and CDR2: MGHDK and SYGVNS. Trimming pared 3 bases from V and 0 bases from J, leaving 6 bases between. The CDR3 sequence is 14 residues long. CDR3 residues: CASSDSYSNQPQHF. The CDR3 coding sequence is TGTGCCAGCAGTGACAGTTATAGCAATCAGCCCCAGCATTTT.

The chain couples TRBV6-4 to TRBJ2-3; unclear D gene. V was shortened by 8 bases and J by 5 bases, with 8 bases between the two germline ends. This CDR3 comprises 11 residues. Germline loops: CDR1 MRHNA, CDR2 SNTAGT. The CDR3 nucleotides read TGTGCCAGCCCACGTAGAGATACGCAGTATTTT. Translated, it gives CASPRRDTQYF.

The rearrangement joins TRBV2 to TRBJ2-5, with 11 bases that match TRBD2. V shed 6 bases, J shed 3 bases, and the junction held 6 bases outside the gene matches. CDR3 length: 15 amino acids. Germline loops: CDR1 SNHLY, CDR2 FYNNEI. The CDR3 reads CASRAGLADKETQYF. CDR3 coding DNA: TGTGCCAGCAGAGCGGGACTAGCGGACAAAGAGACCCAGTACTTC.

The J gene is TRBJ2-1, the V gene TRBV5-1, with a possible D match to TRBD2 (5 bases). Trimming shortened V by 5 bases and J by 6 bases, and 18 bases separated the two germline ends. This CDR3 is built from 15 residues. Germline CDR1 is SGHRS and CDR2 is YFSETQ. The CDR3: CASRPGSGDINEQFF. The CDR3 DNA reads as TGCGCCAGCAGGCCTGGGAGCGGAGATATCAATGAGCAGTTCTTC.

CDR3 in DNA: TGTGCCAGCAGCTTGGCAGTCACTGAAGCTTTCTTT. It specifies CASSLAVTEAFF. The chain recombines TRBV5-5 with TRBJ1-1; no definite D call. V lost 0 bases and J 4 bases, leaving 4 bases between the germline ends. Germline V gives CDR1 SGHKS, CDR2 YYEKEE (reference sequence). The CDR3 is 12 residues long. Filled out from reference TRBV5-5 and TRBJ1-1, the complete variable domain reads DAGVTQSPTHLIKTRGQQVTLRCSPISGHKSVSWYQQVLGQGPQFIFQYYEKEERGRGNFPDRFSARQFPNYSSELNVNALLLGDSALYLCASSLAVTEAFFGQGTRLTVV.

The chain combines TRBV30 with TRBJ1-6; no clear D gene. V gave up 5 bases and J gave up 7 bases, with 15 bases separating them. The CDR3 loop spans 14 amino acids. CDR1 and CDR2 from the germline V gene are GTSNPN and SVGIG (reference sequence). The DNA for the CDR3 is TGTGCCTGGGTCAAAGGCCCCGGGAATTCACCCCTCCACTTT. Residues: CAWVKGPGNSPLHF.

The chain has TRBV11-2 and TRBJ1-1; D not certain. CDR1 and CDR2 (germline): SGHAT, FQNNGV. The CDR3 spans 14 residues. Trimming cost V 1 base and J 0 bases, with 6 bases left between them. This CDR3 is CASSLGAMNTEAFF. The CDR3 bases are TGTGCCAGCAGCTTAGGAGCGATGAACACTGAAGCTTTCTTT. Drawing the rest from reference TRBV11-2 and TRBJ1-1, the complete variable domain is EAGVAQSPRYKIIEKRQSVAFWCNPISGHATLYWYQQILGQGPKLLIQFQNNGVVDDSQLPKDRFSAERLKGVDSTLKIQPAKLEDSAVYLCASSLGAMNTEAFFGQGTRLTVV.

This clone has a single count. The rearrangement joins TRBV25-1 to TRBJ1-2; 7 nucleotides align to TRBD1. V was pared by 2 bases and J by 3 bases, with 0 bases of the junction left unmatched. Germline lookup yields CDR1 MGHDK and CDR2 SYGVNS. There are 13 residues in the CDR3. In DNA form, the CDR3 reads TGTGCCAGCAGTGAACAGGGGGACTATGGCTACACCTTC. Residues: CASSEQGDYGYTF.

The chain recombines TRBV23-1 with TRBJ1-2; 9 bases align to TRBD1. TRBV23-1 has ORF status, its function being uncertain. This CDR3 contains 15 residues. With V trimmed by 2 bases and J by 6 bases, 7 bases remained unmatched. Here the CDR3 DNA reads TGCGCCAGCAGTCAAAGAACAGGGGGCGCGAATGGCTACACCTTC. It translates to CASSQRTGGANGYTF.

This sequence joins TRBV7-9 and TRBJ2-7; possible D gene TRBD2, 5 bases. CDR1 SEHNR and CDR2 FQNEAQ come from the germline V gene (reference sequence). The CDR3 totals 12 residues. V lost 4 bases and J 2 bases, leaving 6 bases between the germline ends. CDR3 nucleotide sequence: TGTGCCAGCAGCTCCGGGACCTACGAGCAGTACGTC. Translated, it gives CASSSGTYEQYV.

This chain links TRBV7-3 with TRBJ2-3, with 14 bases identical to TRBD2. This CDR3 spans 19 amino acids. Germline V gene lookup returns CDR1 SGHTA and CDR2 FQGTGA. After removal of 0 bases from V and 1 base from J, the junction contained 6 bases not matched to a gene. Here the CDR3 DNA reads TGTGCCAGCAGCTTAACGGGGGGACTAGCGGGAGAGGGCACAGATACGCAGTATTTT. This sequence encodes CASSLTGGLAGEGTDTQYF.

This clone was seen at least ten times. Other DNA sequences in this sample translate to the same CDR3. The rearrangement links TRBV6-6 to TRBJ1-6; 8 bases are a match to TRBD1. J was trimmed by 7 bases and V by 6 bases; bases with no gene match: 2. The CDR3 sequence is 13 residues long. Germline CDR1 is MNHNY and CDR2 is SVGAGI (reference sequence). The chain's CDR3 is CASRGQGNSPLHF. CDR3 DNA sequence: TGTGCCAGCAGAGGACAGGGAAATTCACCCCTCCACTTT.

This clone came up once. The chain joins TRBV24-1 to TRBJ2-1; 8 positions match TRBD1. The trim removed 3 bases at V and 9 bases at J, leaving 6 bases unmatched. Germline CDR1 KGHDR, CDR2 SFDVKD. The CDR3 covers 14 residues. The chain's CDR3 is CATSDARGLGEQFF. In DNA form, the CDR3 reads TGTGCCACCAGTGATGCCAGGGGGCTTGGTGAGCAGTTCTTC.

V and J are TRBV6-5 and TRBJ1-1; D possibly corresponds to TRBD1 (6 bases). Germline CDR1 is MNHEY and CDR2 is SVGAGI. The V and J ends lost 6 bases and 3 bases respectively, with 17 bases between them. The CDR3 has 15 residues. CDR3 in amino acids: CASSNTKHRDTEAFF. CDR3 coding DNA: TGTGCCAGCAGCAACACCAAACACAGGGACACTGAAGCTTTCTTT.

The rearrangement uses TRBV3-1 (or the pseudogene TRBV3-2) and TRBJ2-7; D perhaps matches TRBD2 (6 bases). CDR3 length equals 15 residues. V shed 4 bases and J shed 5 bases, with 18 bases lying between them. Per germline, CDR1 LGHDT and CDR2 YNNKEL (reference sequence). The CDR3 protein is CASSLGWGGPDEQYF. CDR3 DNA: TGTGCCAGCAGCCTCGGGTGGGGAGGTCCCGACGAGCAGTACTTC.

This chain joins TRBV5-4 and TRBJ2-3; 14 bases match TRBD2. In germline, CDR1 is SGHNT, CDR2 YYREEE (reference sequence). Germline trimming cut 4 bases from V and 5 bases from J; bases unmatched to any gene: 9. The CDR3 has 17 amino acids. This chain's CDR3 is CASSPTSGRAVGDTQYF. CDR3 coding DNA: TGTGCCAGCAGCCCGACTAGCGGGAGGGCCGTAGGAGATACGCAGTATTTT.

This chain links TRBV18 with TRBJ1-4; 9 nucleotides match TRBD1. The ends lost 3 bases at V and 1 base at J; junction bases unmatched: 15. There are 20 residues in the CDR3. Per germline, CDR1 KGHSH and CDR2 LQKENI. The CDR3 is CASSPLAWTGATGTNEKLFF. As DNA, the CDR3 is TGTGCCAGCTCACCCCTGGCCTGGACAGGGGCGACGGGAACTAATGAAAAACTGTTTTTT. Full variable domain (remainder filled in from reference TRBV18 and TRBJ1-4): NAGVMQNPRHLVRRRGQEARLRCSPMKGHSHVYWYRQLPEEGLKFMVYLQKENIIDESGMPKERFSAEFPKEGPSILRIQQVVRGDSAAYFCASSPLAWTGATGTNEKLFFGSGTQLSVL.

The CDR3 region is CSLTEGYNEQFF. DNA of the CDR3: TGCAGCTTGACGGAGGGTTACAATGAGCAGTTCTTC. This sequence joins TRBV29-1 and TRBJ2-1; tentative D call: TRBD2 (6 bases). The V gene lost 8 bases and the J gene lost 4 bases, with 12 bases spanning the gap. The CDR3 loop spans 12 amino acids. CDR1 is SQVTM and CDR2 is ANQGSEA in the germline V gene.

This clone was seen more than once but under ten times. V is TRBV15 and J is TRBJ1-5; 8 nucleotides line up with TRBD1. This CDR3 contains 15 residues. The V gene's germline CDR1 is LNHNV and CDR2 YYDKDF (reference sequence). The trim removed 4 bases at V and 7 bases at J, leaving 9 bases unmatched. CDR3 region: CATSITGGQDQPQHF. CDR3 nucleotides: TGTGCCACCAGCATAACAGGGGGACAGGACCAGCCCCAGCATTTT.

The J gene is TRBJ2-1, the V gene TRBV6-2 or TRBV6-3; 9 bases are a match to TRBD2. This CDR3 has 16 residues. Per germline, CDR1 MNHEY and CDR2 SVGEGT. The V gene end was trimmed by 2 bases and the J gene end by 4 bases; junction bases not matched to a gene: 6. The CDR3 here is CASSYPRLAGYNEQFF. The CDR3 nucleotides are TGTGCCAGCAGTTACCCCCGGCTAGCGGGGTACAATGAGCAGTTCTTC.